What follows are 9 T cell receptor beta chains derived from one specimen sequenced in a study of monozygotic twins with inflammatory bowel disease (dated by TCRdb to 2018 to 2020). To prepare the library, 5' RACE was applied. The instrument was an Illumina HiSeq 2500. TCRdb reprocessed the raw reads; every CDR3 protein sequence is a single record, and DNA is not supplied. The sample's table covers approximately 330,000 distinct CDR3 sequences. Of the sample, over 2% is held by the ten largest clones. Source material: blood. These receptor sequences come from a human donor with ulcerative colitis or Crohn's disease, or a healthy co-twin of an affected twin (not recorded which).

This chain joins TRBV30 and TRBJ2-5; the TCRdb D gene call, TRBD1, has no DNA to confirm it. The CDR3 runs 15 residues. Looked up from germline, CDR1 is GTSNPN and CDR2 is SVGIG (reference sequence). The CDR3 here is CAWSDRANRKGTQYF.

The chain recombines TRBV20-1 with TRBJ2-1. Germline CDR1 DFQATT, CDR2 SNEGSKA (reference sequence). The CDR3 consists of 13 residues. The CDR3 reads CSARDSRENEQFF.

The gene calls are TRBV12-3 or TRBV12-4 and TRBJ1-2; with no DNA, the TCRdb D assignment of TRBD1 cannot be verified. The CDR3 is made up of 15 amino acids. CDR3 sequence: CASIPTGTGLYGYTF.

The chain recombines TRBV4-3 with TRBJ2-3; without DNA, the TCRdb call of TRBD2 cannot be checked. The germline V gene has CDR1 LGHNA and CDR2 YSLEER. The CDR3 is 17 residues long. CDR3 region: CASSQESRAGLTDTQYF.

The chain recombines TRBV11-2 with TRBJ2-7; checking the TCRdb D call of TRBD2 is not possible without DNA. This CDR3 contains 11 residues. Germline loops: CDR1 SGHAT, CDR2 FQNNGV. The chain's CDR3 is CASSLLAEQYF.

Here the CDR3 reads CASSPTGNEQYF. The gene calls are TRBV5-1 and TRBJ2-7. In germline, CDR1 is SGHRS, CDR2 YFSETQ. This CDR3 contains 12 residues.

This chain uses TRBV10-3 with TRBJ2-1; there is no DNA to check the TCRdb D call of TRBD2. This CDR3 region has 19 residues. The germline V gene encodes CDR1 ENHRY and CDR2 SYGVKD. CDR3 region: CAISESTLAGDSSYNEQFF.

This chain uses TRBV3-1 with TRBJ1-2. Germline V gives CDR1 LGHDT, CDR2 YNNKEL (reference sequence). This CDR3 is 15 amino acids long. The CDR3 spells CASSQLSTANYGYTF.

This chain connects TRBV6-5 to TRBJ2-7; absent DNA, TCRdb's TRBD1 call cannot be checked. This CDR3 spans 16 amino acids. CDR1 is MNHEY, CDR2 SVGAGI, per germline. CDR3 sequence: CASSYQLGTKFTEQYF.